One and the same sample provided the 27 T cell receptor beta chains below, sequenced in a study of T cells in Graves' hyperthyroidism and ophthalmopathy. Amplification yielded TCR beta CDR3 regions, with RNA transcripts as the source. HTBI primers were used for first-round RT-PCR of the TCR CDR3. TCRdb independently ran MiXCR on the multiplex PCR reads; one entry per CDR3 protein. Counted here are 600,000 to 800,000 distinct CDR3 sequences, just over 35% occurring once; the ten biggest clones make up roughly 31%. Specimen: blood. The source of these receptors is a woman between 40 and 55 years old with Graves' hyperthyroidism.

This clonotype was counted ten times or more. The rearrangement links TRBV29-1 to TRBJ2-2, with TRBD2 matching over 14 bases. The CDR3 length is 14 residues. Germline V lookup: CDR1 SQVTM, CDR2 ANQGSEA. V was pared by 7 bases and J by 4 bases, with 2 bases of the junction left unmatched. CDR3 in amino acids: CSAGLAGGTGELFF. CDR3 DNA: TGCAGCGCCGGACTAGCGGGAGGCACCGGGGAGCTGTTTTTT.

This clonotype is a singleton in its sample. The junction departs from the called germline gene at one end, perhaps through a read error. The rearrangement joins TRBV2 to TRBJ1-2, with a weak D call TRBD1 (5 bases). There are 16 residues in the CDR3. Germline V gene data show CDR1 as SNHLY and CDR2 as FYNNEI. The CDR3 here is CASSDADGAQNHGYTF. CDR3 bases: TGCGCCAGCAGTGACGCGGACGGGGCGCAGAACCATGGCTACACCTTC. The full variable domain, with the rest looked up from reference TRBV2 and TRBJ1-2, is EPEVTQTPSHQVTQMGQEVILRCVPISNHLYFYWYRQILGQKVEFLVSFYNNEISEKSEIFDDQFSVERPDGSNFTLKIRSTKLEDSAMYFCASSDADGAQNHGYTFGSGTRLTVV.

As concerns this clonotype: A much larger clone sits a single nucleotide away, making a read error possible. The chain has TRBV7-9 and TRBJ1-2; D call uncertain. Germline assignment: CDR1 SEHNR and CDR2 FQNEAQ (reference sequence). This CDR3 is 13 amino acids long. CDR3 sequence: CTSSPLQLVSYTF. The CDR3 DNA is TGTACCAGCAGCCCATTACAGCTTGTGAGCTACACCTTC.

The CDR3 DNA reads as TGTGCCAGCAGTTATGACAGGGACCAAGAGACCCAGTACTTC. It specifies CASSYDRDQETQYF. J is TRBJ2-5 and V is TRBV6-5; 7 nucleotides line up with TRBD1. The germline gives CDR1 MNHEY, CDR2 SVGAGI. The CDR3 has 14 amino acids. With V trimmed by 3 bases and J by 0 bases, 1 base remained unmatched.

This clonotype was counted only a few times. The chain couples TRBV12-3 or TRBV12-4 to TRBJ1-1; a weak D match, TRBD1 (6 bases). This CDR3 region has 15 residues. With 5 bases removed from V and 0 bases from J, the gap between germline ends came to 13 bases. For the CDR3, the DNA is TGTGCCAGCAGTGAAGACAGGTTTATGAACACTGAAGCTTTCTTT. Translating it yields CASSEDRFMNTEAFF.

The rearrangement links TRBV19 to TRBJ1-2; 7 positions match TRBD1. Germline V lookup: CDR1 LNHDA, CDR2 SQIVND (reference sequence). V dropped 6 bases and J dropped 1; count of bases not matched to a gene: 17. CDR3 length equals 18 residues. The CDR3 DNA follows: TGTGCCAGTAGGCTAATCAGGGACAGCCGCTCTATTAACTATGGCTACACCTTC. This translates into CASRLIRDSRSINYGYTF.

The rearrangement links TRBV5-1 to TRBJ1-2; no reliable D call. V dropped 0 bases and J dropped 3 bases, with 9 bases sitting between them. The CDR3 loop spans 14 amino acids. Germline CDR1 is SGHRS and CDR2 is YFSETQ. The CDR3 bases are TGCGCCAGCAGCTTGGTGTCCGGGGACTATGGCTACACCTTC. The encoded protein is CASSLVSGDYGYTF.

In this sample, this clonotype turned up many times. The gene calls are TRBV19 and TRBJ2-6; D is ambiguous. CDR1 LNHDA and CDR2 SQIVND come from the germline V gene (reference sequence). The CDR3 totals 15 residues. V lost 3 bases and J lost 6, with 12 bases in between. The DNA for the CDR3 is TGTGCCAGTAGTATTTTCGACTCCCCGGCCAACGTCCTGACTTTC. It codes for CASSIFDSPANVLTF.

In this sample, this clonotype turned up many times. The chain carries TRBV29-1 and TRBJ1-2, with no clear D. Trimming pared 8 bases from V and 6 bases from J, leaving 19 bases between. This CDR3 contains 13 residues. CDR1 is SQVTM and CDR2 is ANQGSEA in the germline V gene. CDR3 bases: TGCAGCTCACGGACGGTTGTAGGTGATGGCTACACCTTC. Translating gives CSSRTVVGDGYTF.

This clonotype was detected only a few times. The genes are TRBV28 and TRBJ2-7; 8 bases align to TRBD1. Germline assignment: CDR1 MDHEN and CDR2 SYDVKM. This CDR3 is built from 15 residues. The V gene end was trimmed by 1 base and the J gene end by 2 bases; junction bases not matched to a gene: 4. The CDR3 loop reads CASSLYDRGAYEQYF. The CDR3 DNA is TGTGCCAGCAGTTTATACGACAGGGGAGCCTACGAGCAGTACTTC.

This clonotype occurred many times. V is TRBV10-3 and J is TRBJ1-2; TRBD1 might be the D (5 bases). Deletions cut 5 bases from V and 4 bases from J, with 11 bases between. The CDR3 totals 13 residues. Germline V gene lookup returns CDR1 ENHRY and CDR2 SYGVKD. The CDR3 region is CAISNGDVYGYTF. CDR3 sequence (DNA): TGTGCCATCAGTAACGGGGACGTCTATGGCTACACCTTC.

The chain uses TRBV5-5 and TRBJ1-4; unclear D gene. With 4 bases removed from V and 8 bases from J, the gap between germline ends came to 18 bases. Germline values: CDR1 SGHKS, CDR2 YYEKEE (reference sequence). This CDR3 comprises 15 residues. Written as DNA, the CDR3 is TGTGCCAGCAGCCCCGCTACATACTACGACGAAAAACTGTTTTTT. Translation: CASSPATYYDEKLFF.

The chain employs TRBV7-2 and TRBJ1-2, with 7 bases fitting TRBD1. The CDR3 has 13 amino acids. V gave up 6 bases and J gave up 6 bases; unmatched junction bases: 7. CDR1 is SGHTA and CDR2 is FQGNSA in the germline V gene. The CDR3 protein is CASRVDRVDGYTF. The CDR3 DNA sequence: TGTGCCAGCAGAGTTGACAGGGTTGATGGCTACACCTTC. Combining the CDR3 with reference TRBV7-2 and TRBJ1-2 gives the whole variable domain GAGVSQSPSNKVTEKGKDVELRCDPISGHTALYWYRQSLGQGLEFLIYFQGNSAPDKSGLPSDRFSAERTGGSVSTLTIQRTQQEDSAVYLCASRVDRVDGYTFGSGTRLTVV.

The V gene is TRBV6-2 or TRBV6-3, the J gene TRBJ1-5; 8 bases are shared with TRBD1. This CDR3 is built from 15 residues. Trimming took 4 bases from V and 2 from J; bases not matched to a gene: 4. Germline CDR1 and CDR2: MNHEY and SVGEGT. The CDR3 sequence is CASSWGQARNQPQHF. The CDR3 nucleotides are TGTGCCAGCAGTTGGGGACAGGCACGCAATCAGCCCCAGCATTTT.

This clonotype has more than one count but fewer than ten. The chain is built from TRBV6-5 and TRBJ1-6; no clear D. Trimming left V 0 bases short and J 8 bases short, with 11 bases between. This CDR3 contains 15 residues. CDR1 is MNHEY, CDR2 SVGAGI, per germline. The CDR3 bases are TGTGCCAGCAGTTACTCGAACCAGTATGATTCACCCCTCCACTTT. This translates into CASSYSNQYDSPLHF.

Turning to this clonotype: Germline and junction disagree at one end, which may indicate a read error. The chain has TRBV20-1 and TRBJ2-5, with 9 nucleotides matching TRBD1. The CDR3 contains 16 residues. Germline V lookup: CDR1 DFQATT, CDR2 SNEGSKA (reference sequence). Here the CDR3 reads CCASSLGQGYQETQYF. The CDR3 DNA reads TGCTGTGCTAGCAGCCTAGGACAGGGGTACCAAGAGACCCAGTACTTC.

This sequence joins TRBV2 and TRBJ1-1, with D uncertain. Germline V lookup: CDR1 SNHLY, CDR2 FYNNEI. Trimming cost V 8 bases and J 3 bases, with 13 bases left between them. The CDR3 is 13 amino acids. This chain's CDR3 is CASLTGEHTEAFF. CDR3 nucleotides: TGTGCCAGCCTGACCGGAGAGCACACTGAAGCTTTCTTT. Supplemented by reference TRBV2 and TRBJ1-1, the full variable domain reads EPEVTQTPSHQVTQMGQEVILRCVPISNHLYFYWYRQILGQKVEFLVSFYNNEISEKSEIFDDQFSVERPDGSNFTLKIRSTKLEDSAMYFCASLTGEHTEAFFGQGTRLTVV.

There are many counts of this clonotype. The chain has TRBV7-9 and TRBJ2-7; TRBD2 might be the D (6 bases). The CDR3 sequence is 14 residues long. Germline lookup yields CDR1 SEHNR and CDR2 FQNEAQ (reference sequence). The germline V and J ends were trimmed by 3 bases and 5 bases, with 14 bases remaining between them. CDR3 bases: TGTGCCAGCAGCTTGGAGGGAATCGGGCACGAGCAGTACTTC. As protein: CASSLEGIGHEQYF.

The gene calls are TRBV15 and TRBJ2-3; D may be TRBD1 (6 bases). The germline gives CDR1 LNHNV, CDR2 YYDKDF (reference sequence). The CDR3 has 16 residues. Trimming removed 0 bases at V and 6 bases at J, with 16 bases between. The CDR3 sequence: CATSRDGQGWLDTQYF. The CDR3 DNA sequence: TGTGCCACCAGCAGAGATGGGCAGGGGTGGTTGGATACGCAGTATTTT.

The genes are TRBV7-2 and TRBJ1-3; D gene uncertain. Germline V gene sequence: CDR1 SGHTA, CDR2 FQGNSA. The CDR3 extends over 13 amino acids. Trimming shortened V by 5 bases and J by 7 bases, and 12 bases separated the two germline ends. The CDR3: CASSQTGFNTIYF. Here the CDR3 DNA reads TGTGCCAGCAGCCAGACGGGTTTTAACACCATATATTTT.

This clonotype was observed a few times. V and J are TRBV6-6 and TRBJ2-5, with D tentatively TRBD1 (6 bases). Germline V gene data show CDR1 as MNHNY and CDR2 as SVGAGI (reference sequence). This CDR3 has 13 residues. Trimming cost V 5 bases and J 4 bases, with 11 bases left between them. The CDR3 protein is CASSPGQSETQYF. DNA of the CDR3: TGTGCCAGCAGTCCCGGACAGTCAGAGACCCAGTACTTC.

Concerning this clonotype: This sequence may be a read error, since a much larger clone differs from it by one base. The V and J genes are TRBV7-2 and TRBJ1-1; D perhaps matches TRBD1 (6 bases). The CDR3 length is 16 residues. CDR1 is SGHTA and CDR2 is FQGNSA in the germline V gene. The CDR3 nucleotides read TGTGCCAGCAGCCCCCCTCCTCGACAGAGGGACACTGAAGCTCTCTTT. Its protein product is CASSPPPRQRDTEALF.

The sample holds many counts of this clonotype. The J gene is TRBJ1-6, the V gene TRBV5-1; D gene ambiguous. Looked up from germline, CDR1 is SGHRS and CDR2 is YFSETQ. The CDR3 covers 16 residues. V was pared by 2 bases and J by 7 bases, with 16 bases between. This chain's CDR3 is CASSFGRAATNSPLHF. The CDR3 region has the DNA TGCGCCAGCAGCTTCGGTAGGGCTGCGACCAATTCACCCCTCCACTTT.

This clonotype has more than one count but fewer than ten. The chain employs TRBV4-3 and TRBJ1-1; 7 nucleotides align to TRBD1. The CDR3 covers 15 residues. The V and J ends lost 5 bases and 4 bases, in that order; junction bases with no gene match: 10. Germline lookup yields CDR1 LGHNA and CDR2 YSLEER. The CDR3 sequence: CASSWAINRGTEAFF. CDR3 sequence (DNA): TGCGCCAGCAGCTGGGCTATCAACAGGGGCACTGAAGCTTTCTTT.

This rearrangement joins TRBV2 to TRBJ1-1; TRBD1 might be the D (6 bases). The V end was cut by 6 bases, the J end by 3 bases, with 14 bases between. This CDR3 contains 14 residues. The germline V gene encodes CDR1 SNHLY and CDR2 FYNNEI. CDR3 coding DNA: TGTGCCAGCAGAGTCTCGGGGGCATACACTGAAGCTTTCTTT. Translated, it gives CASRVSGAYTEAFF.

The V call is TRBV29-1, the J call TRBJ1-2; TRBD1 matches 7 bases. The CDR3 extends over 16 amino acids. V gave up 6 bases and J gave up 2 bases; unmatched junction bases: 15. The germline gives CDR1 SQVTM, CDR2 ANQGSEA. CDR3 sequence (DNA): TGCAGCGTCGCCGGGACAGAGAATCTGCGGAACTATGGCTACACCTTC. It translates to CSVAGTENLRNYGYTF.

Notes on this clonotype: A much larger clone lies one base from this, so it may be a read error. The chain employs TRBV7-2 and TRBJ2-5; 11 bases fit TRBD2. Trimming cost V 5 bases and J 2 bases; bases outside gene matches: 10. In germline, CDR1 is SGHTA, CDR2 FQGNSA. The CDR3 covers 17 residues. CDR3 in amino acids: CASSLIVAGGAQETQYF. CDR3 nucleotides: TGTGCCAGCAGCCTTATCGTAGCGGGGGGGGCACAAGAGACCCAGTACTTC.